The 24 T cell receptor beta chains given below trace back to one sample, sequenced in a study of blood T cell repertoires in COVID-19. Only in-frame clones appear in the TCRdb table, and some are missing; sequencing was by immunoSEQ multiplex PCR. Among around 160,000 clones listed, around nine tenths were seen once. Sequenced material: peripheral blood. All receptors come from a woman between 65 and 79 years old with COVID-19, enrolled during active disease.

The rearrangement joins TRBV5-4 to TRBJ1-1, with 10 positions matching TRBD1. V gave up 4 bases and J gave up 4 bases; unmatched junction bases: 10. The CDR3 runs to 16 residues. Germline V gene lookup returns CDR1 SGHNT and CDR2 YYREEE (reference sequence). This chain's CDR3 is CASSPTLTGGRTEAFF. CDR3 DNA sequence: TGTGCCAGCAGCCCAACCCTGACAGGGGGCCGCACTGAAGCTTTCTTT. Full variable domain (rest looked up from reference TRBV5-4 and TRBJ1-1): ETGVTQSPTHLIKTRGQQVTLRCSSQSGHNTVSWYQQALGQGPQFIFQYYREEENGRGNFPPRFSGLQFPNYSSELNVNALELDDSALYLCASSPTLTGGRTEAFFGQGTRLTVV.

The chain combines TRBV19 with TRBJ1-3, with D unresolved. V lost 6 bases to trimming and J lost 0 bases, with 24 bases between them. The CDR3 extends over 19 amino acids. Germline lookup yields CDR1 LNHDA and CDR2 SQIVND (reference sequence). CDR3 loop: CASSLNLAQDWDSGNTIYF. For the CDR3, the DNA is TGTGCCAGTAGCTTAAACCTAGCTCAAGACTGGGACTCTGGAAACACCATATATTTT.

The V and J genes are TRBV5-5 and TRBJ1-3, with 9 bases that match TRBD1. The CDR3 has 15 amino acids. CDR1 is SGHKS and CDR2 is YYEKEE in the germline V gene (reference sequence). Trimming at V came to 4 bases and at J to 4 bases, leaving 6 bases not matched to a gene. CDR3 sequence reads: CASSPGDRDGNTIYF. As DNA, the CDR3 is TGTGCCAGCAGCCCGGGGGACAGGGACGGAAACACCATATATTTT.

This chain links TRBV20-1 with TRBJ1-1, with a possible D match to TRBD1 (5 bases). The V end was cut by 3 bases, the J end by 10 bases, with 15 bases between. This CDR3 has 12 amino acids. CDR1 is DFQATT, CDR2 SNEGSKA, per germline (reference sequence). CDR3 region: CSASRQPGGAFF. CDR3 in DNA: TGCAGTGCTAGTAGACAGCCCGGGGGAGCTTTCTTT.

The rearrangement joins TRBV20-1 to TRBJ2-1; D unresolved. The CDR3 has 14 amino acids. Germline assignment: CDR1 DFQATT and CDR2 SNEGSKA (reference sequence). V was pared by 3 bases and J by 4 bases, with 13 bases between. The CDR3 region is CSASSQASYNEQFF. The CDR3 DNA is TGCAGTGCTAGTTCCCAGGCGAGTTACAATGAGCAGTTCTTC.

The V gene is TRBV7-9, the J gene TRBJ1-4; 11 bases align to TRBD1. The V gene's germline CDR1 is SEHNR and CDR2 FQNEAQ (reference sequence). The J segment lost 8 bases and the V segment lost 5 bases, leaving 4 bases of the junction unmatched. The CDR3 consists of 14 residues. CDR3 protein: CASSPGQGGEKLFF. The CDR3 nucleotides are TGTGCCAGCAGCCCGGGACAGGGGGGGGAAAAACTGTTTTTT.

The chain links TRBV5-1 to TRBJ1-5; D gene uncertain. This CDR3 is built from 15 residues. Looked up from germline, CDR1 is SGHRS and CDR2 is YFSETQ. V was cut by 0 bases and J by 0 bases, with 7 bases left in between. The CDR3 coding sequence is TGCGCCAGCAGCTTGGACGCGTATAGCAATCAGCCCCAGCATTTT. It translates to CASSLDAYSNQPQHF.

The chain carries TRBV5-6 and TRBJ1-1; D is perhaps TRBD1 (5 bases). The germline gives CDR1 SGHDT, CDR2 YYEEEE. Trimming took off 4 bases at V and 2 bases at J, with 15 bases between the two ends. This CDR3 region has 15 residues. CDR3 nucleotides: TGTGCCAGCAGCCCCGACCTTGGACACAACACTGAAGCTTTCTTT. Encoded protein: CASSPDLGHNTEAFF. Variable domain in full (rest from reference TRBV5-6 and TRBJ1-1): DAGVTQSPTHLIKTRGQQVTLRCSPKSGHDTVSWYQQALGQGPQFIFQYYEEEERQRGNFPDRFSGHQFPNYSSELNVNALLLGDSALYLCASSPDLGHNTEAFFGQGTRLTVV.

The genes are TRBV3-1 (or the pseudogene TRBV3-2) and TRBJ1-5; D remains ambiguous. The CDR3 contains 13 residues. Germline CDR1 is LGHDT and CDR2 is YNNKEL (reference sequence). With 3 bases removed from V and 4 bases from J, the gap between germline ends came to 7 bases. The CDR3 coding sequence is TGTGCCAGCAGCCAGAGTATAAATCAGCCCCAGCATTTT. Its translation is CASSQSINQPQHF.

The rearrangement links TRBV18 to TRBJ1-2; 7 nucleotides line up with TRBD1. The CDR3 length is 15 residues. J lost 3 bases, V lost 2 bases, and 6 bases had no gene match. Per the germline V gene, CDR1 is KGHSH and CDR2 is LQKENI. The CDR3 DNA sequence: TGTGCCAGCTCACCAACCCCCGGGACAGACTATGGCTACACCTTC. This encodes CASSPTPGTDYGYTF.

About this clone: The identical CDR3 is also encoded by other nucleotide sequences in the sample. The gene calls are TRBV7-8 and TRBJ2-1; possibly TRBD1 for D (6 bases). Germline lookup yields CDR1 SGHVS and CDR2 FQNEAQ. The V and J ends lost 1 base and 1 base respectively, with 8 bases between them. The CDR3 consists of 15 residues. This CDR3 reads CASSLGTGSYNEQFF. The CDR3 coding sequence is TGTGCCAGCAGCTTAGGTACAGGGTCCTACAATGAGCAGTTCTTC.

In this sample, this clone turned up once. This chain uses TRBV18 with TRBJ1-2; 10 bases map to TRBD1. V gave up 5 bases and J gave up 4 bases; unmatched junction bases: 7. There are 15 residues in the CDR3. The germline V gene encodes CDR1 KGHSH and CDR2 LQKENI. CDR3 coding DNA: TGTGCCAGCTCAGAGGGACAGGGGAGCGGCTATGGCTACACCTTC. This gives the protein CASSEGQGSGYGYTF.

The chain uses TRBV21-1 and TRBJ2-7; TRBD2 reflects the table's D call only, with no check against the DNA. TRBV21-1 is tagged as a pseudogene. The CDR3 is 16 amino acids. The CDR3 nucleotides read TGTGCCAGCAGCAAAGGAGGGCCTCCGAGCTCCTACGAGCAGTACTTC. It translates to CASSKGGPPSSYEQYF.

J is TRBJ1-2 and V is TRBV7-9; D might be TRBD1 (5 bases). The CDR3 has 13 amino acids. Germline loops: CDR1 SEHNR, CDR2 FQNEAQ (reference sequence). The V end lost 3 bases, the J end lost 6 bases, and 11 bases lay between the germline ends. The DNA of the CDR3 is TGTGCCAGCAGCTTCGGGACTGGGGATGGCTACACCTTC. Translated: CASSFGTGDGYTF.

V usage is TRBV29-1 and J usage is TRBJ1-2, with D unresolved. The CDR3 totals 11 residues. Trimming took off 8 bases at V and 4 bases at J, with 11 bases between the two ends. Germline CDR1 reads SQVTM; CDR2 reads ANQGSEA. Written as DNA, the CDR3 is TGCAGCCTCCCGGGATGCTATGGCTACACCTTC. Its translation is CSLPGCYGYTF. The whole variable domain, remainder taken from reference TRBV29-1 and TRBJ1-2, is SAVISQKPSRDICQRGTSLTIQCQVDSQVTMMFWYRQQPGQSLTLIATANQGSEATYESGFVIDKFPISRPNLTFSTLTVSNMSPEDSSIYLCSLPGCYGYTFGSGTRLTVV.

This clone was seen a few times. The V call is TRBV15, the J call TRBJ1-5, with 8 bases identical to TRBD1. This CDR3 is 13 amino acids long. With V trimmed by 8 bases and J by 4 bases, 4 bases remained unmatched. CDR1 and CDR2 (germline): LNHNV, YYDKDF (reference sequence). CDR3 DNA: TGTGCCACCTCGGACAGGGTTAATCAGCCCCAGCATTTT. Protein product: CATSDRVNQPQHF.

In this sample, this clone turned up once. This sequence joins TRBV30 and TRBJ1-6, with D possibly matching TRBD1 (5 bases). The CDR3 spans 13 residues. Deletions cut 7 bases from V and 7 bases from J, with 14 bases between. Germline-derived CDR1 and CDR2 are GTSNPN and SVGIG (reference sequence). Here the CDR3 reads CAFPDNGNSPLHF. CDR3 nucleotide sequence: TGTGCCTTCCCGGACAACGGCAATTCACCCCTCCACTTT.

The chain has TRBV4-1 and TRBJ1-1, with 7 bases identical to TRBD1. Germline V gene lookup returns CDR1 MGHRA and CDR2 YSYEKL. The CDR3 contains 15 residues. The ends lost 3 bases at V and 0 bases at J; junction bases unmatched: 4. Written as DNA, the CDR3 is TGCGCCAGCAGCCAGGCAGGGGGGCTGAACACTGAAGCTTTCTTT. Translated: CASSQAGGLNTEAFF.

The chain has TRBV28 and TRBJ1-1; D not certain. The CDR3 extends over 16 amino acids. Germline V lookup: CDR1 MDHEN, CDR2 SYDVKM. V shed 3 bases and J shed 6 bases, with 20 bases lying between them. CDR3 protein: CASSLIFSGRFPEAFF. The CDR3 bases are TGTGCCAGCAGTTTGATATTTTCTGGGAGATTCCCTGAAGCTTTCTTT. Full variable domain (outside the CDR3, taken from reference TRBV28 and TRBJ1-1): DVKVTQSSRYLVKRTGEKVFLECVQDMDHENMFWYRQDPGLGLRLIYFSYDVKMKEKGDIPEGYSVSREKKERFSLILESASTNQTSMYLCASSLIFSGRFPEAFFGQGTRLTVV.

The sample holds one count of this clone. The V call is TRBV20-1, the J call TRBJ1-2; 12 nucleotides line up with TRBD1. CDR3 length: 15 amino acids. Germline V gene lookup returns CDR1 DFQATT and CDR2 SNEGSKA (reference sequence). Trimming cost V 4 bases and J 8 bases; bases outside gene matches: 11. As DNA, the CDR3 is TGCAGTGCTATTGAAGGGGGACAGGGGGCGGTAGGCTACACCTTC. It yields the protein CSAIEGGQGAVGYTF.

The CDR3 is CASREDRGRPRPQSEKLFF. The CDR3 DNA sequence: TGTGCCAGCAGAGAGGACAGGGGGCGGCCCCGACCCCAATCGGAAAAACTGTTTTTT. The genes are TRBV2 and TRBJ1-4; 11 bases are a match to TRBD1. Germline CDR1 SNHLY, CDR2 FYNNEI. Trimming at V came to 6 bases and at J to 8 bases, leaving 20 bases not matched to a gene. This CDR3 spans 19 amino acids.

The rearrangement links TRBV6-5 to TRBJ1-3; D unclear. With 5 bases removed from V and 0 bases from J, the gap between germline ends came to 11 bases. The CDR3 is made up of 15 amino acids. Germline V gene lookup returns CDR1 MNHEY and CDR2 SVGAGI. The CDR3 loop reads CASSLEGSSGNTIYF. The DNA for the CDR3 is TGTGCCAGCAGTCTGGAGGGCAGCTCTGGAAACACCATATATTTT.

The chain employs TRBV11-2 and TRBJ2-5; 8 positions match TRBD2. The CDR3 contains 15 residues. Germline CDR1 is SGHAT and CDR2 is FQNNGV. J gave up 7 bases and V 1 base, and 8 bases lay outside the gene matches. CDR3 in DNA: TGTGCCAGCAGCTTAGTAGCGGGGCCCGGAGGGACCCAGTACTTC. As protein: CASSLVAGPGGTQYF.

This sequence joins TRBV2 and TRBJ2-7, with a possible D match to TRBD2 (6 bases). The ends were cut back, 5 bases at V and 7 bases at J, with 15 bases in the middle. The germline CDR1 and CDR2 sequences are SNHLY and FYNNEI. The CDR3 has 13 residues. CDR3 coding DNA: TGTGCCAGCAGTCCTTTTCCCGGGGGAGAGCAGTACTTC. It specifies CASSPFPGGEQYF. Based on the CDR3 plus reference TRBV2 and TRBJ2-7, the full variable domain is EPEVTQTPSHQVTQMGQEVILRCVPISNHLYFYWYRQILGQKVEFLVSFYNNEISEKSEIFDDQFSVERPDGSNFTLKIRSTKLEDSAMYFCASSPFPGGEQYFGPGTRLTVT.